One and the same sample provided the 17 T cell receptor beta chains below, sequenced in a study of vaccination and CD4 T cells after COVID-19. Cultured CD4+ T-cell DNA underwent Oncomine TCR Beta short-read sequencing. Using its own MiXCR run on the PCR reads, TCRdb lists one record per CDR3 protein. The table shows roughly 14,000 distinct CDR3 sequences, with roughly a third occurring only once. As for treatment: approximately nine-day PBMC culture with coronavirus spike peptide pools or control peptides (ViraFEST assay). Their target antigens are unknown. The sequences come from CD4+ T cells from blood, cultured in vitro, collected after SARS-CoV-2 vaccination. Receptor source: a human donor who had recovered from COVID-19.

The table lists this clonotype with a few counts. This chain's CDR3 is CASSSTIDTEAFF. CDR3 DNA: TGTGCCAGCAGCTCCACGATCGACACTGAAGCTTTCTTT. The V and J genes are TRBV7-2 and TRBJ1-1; no reliable D call. This CDR3 contains 13 residues. The germline V and J ends were trimmed by 4 bases and 3 bases, with 9 bases remaining between them. The V gene's germline CDR1 is SGHTA and CDR2 FQGNSA.

This clonotype showed up just a few times. V gene TRBV7-8 combines with J gene TRBJ1-1; TRBD1 matches 7 bases. Germline trimming cut 1 base from V and 5 bases from J; bases unmatched to any gene: 10. This CDR3 spans 16 amino acids. From germline, CDR1 is SGHVS and CDR2 FQNEAQ. CDR3 in amino acids: CASSLGHIKTGTEAFF. CDR3 DNA: TGTGCCAGCAGCTTAGGCCATATAAAGACAGGGACTGAAGCTTTCTTT.

This clonotype has a single count. The chain recombines TRBV28 with TRBJ2-7, with TRBD1 as a possible D gene (6 bases). With 4 bases removed from V and 2 bases from J, the gap between germline ends came to 24 bases. Germline CDR1 MDHEN, CDR2 SYDVKM. CDR3 length equals 18 residues. CDR3 residues: CASSYPTAERTVTYEQYF. The CDR3 coding sequence is TGTGCCAGCAGTTACCCAACCGCCGAAAGGACAGTGACCTACGAGCAGTACTTC.

This clonotype has more than one count but fewer than ten. The chain employs TRBV20-1 and TRBJ2-1; D possibly matches TRBD1 or TRBD2 (5 bases each). V was pared by 2 bases and J by 6 bases, with 17 bases between. CDR3 length equals 15 residues. CDR1 and CDR2 (germline): DFQATT, SNEGSKA (reference sequence). This chain's CDR3 is CSARPPGPLPNEQFF. The CDR3 region has the DNA TGCAGTGCTAGACCACCGGGACCCCTTCCCAATGAGCAGTTCTTC.

This clonotype was seen a handful of times. The rearrangement uses TRBV20-1 and TRBJ1-4; the D is unclear. V was clipped by 6 bases and J by 11 bases, with 19 bases between them. From germline, CDR1 is DFQATT and CDR2 SNEGSKA (reference sequence). This CDR3 has 13 residues. CDR3 DNA sequence: TGCAGTGCCCCAGTAGCCGGGTCCGTGAAACTGTTTTTT. It is translated as CSAPVAGSVKLFF.

As concerns this clonotype: One end of the junction is discordant with germline, which a read error may explain. The rearrangement joins TRBV7-9 to TRBJ1-2; D is uncertain. Per germline, CDR1 SEHNR and CDR2 FQNEAQ (reference sequence). The CDR3 is made up of 14 amino acids. The CDR3 reads CVSIAGEFMYGYTF. CDR3 in DNA: TGTGTCAGCATCGCAGGAGAATTCATGTATGGCTACACCTTC.

The chain combines TRBV6-1 with TRBJ1-2, with D possibly TRBD1 on 6 matching bases. The V end lost 7 bases, the J end lost 2 bases, and 20 bases lay between the germline ends. The CDR3 totals 16 residues. In germline, CDR1 is MNHNS, CDR2 SASEGT. This chain's CDR3 is CASTGGRPNLNYGYTF. CDR3 DNA: TGTGCCAGCACCGGGGGCAGGCCGAACCTCAACTATGGCTACACCTTC.

This clonotype has a handful of counts. V is TRBV29-1 and J is TRBJ1-2, with 7 positions matching TRBD1. This CDR3 has 12 amino acids. V shed 3 bases and J 4 bases; nucleotides not matched to a gene: 2. Looked up from germline, CDR1 is SQVTM and CDR2 is ANQGSEA. The CDR3 here is CSVDAGGYGYTF. In nucleotides, the CDR3 is TGCAGCGTTGATGCAGGGGGCTATGGCTACACCTTC.

This clonotype occurred once. The CDR3 loop is CASSRDDLNYEQYF. As DNA, the CDR3 is TGTGCCAGCAGCCGCGATGATCTGAACTACGAGCAGTACTTC. The chain employs TRBV5-8 and TRBJ2-7; no definite D call. Trimming took 4 bases from V and 3 from J, leaving 14 bases between them. This CDR3 is 14 amino acids long. Germline V gene data show CDR1 as SGHTS and CDR2 as YDEGEE.

This chain uses TRBV6-4 with TRBJ2-7; D perhaps matches TRBD2 (6 bases). V lost 7 bases and J lost 7, with 14 bases in between. There are 12 residues in the CDR3. CDR1 MRHNA and CDR2 SNTAGT come from the germline V gene. The CDR3 DNA follows: TGTGCCAGCATTCCCCCGGGGGAGGAGCAGTACTTC. Protein: CASIPPGEEQYF.

The chain uses TRBV19 and TRBJ1-5; D ambiguous. V was pared by 9 bases and J by 9 bases, with 21 bases between. This CDR3 has 14 amino acids. CDR1 and CDR2 (germline): LNHDA, SQIVND (reference sequence). The CDR3 sequence is CASILTGSPGPQHF. Written as DNA, the CDR3 is TGTGCCAGCATCCTCACGGGTAGTCCTGGGCCCCAGCATTTT. Complete variable domain (other parts from reference TRBV19 and TRBJ1-5): DGGITQSPKYLFRKEGQNVTLSCEQNLNHDAMYWYRQDPGQGLRLIYYSQIVNDFQKGDIAEGYSVSREKKESFPLTVTSAQKNPTAFYLCASILTGSPGPQHFGDGTRLSIL.

This clonotype was detected a few times. This chain connects TRBV7-2 to TRBJ1-1; D uncertain. The CDR3 is 15 amino acids. Germline assignment: CDR1 SGHTA and CDR2 FQGNSA. Between the trimmed V and J ends, which lost 1 base and 4 bases, there was a span of 13 bases. The CDR3 spells CASSLVAYIGTEAFF. DNA for the CDR3: TGTGCCAGCAGCTTAGTAGCGTATATCGGCACTGAAGCTTTCTTT.

This clonotype was detected a few times. The chain recombines TRBV28 with TRBJ2-5, with 7 bases matching TRBD1. The germline V gene has CDR1 MDHEN and CDR2 SYDVKM. The V and J ends lost 5 bases and 3 bases, in that order; junction bases with no gene match: 12. CDR3 length equals 16 residues. The CDR3 sequence is CASSASSTGSEETQYF. The CDR3 DNA reads TGTGCCAGCAGTGCTAGTTCGACAGGGTCGGAAGAGACCCAGTACTTC.

A few counts support this clonotype. The rearrangement joins TRBV28 to TRBJ2-1, with D possibly called TRBD1 or TRBD2 (6 bases each). This CDR3 is built from 15 residues. V was trimmed by 7 bases and J by 5 bases, leaving 18 bases between them. Germline V gene data show CDR1 as MDHEN and CDR2 as SYDVKM. CDR3 sequence reads: CASTPTGAPHNEQFF. CDR3 in DNA: TGTGCCAGCACGCCGACGGGGGCGCCCCACAATGAGCAGTTCTTC. The whole variable domain, filled in from reference TRBV28 and TRBJ2-1, reads DVKVTQSSRYLVKRTGEKVFLECVQDMDHENMFWYRQDPGLGLRLIYFSYDVKMKEKGDIPEGYSVSREKKERFSLILESASTNQTSMYLCASTPTGAPHNEQFFGPGTRLTVL.

In its sample, this clonotype was seen a few times. This chain connects TRBV6-1 to TRBJ1-6, with 7 bases identical to TRBD1. Trimming removed 10 bases from V and 7 bases from J; junction bases left unmatched: 7. The CDR3 is made up of 13 amino acids. Germline V gene data show CDR1 as MNHNS and CDR2 as SASEGT. The CDR3, as DNA: TGTGCCACTAGACAGGGTCTGAATTCACCCCTCCACTTT. Its translation is CATRQGLNSPLHF.

The CDR3 is CASSPPGQEHEKLFF. The CDR3 nucleotides are TGTGCCAGCAGCCCACCAGGACAGGAGCATGAAAAACTGTTTTTT. J is TRBJ1-4 and V is TRBV6-2 or TRBV6-3, with 7 nucleotides matching TRBD1. The trim removed 6 bases at V and 6 bases at J, leaving 10 bases unmatched. This CDR3 region has 15 residues. Germline CDR1 is MNHEY and CDR2 is SVGEGT.

This clonotype was found a few times. V gene TRBV15 combines with J gene TRBJ1-3; a possible D gene is TRBD1 (6 bases). The germline V and J ends were trimmed by 3 bases and 3 bases, with 9 bases remaining between them. This CDR3 region has 14 residues. Germline CDR1 LNHNV, CDR2 YYDKDF (reference sequence). CDR3 residues: CATSSGGGGNTIYF. For the CDR3, the DNA is TGTGCCACCAGCAGTGGAGGGGGTGGAAACACCATATATTTT.